The T cell receptor (beta chain) described here comes from a study of beta chain features in type 1 diabetes. Study summary: Researchers looked at approximately 110,000,000 sorted cells across all samples.

All of the sorted populations showed purity greater than 95%. Overall study results and limits: A PCR bias possibly favoring shorter templates would apply equally to patients and controls. Shorter TCRB CDR3s, moderately but significantly so, were found in Type 1 diabetes patients in all four CD4+ subsets.

The study reverse transcribed the entire isolated RNA, so it sequenced expressed TCRB transcripts. Sequenced by immunoSEQ multiplex PCR; TCRdb stores in-frame clones only, minus some. The sample yields over 150,000 clones, about 9% seen once. In its sample, this clone was seen a few times. Its target is not known. The germline gives CDR1 MNHNY, CDR2 SVGAGI (reference sequence). V lost 0 bases to trimming and J lost 5 bases; unmatched junction nucleotides: 2. The CDR3 has 14 amino acids. The sequence derives from a woman between 18 and 29 years old with type 1 diabetes. The rearrangement joins TRBV6-6 to TRBJ2-7; 9 nucleotides align to TRBD1. Sequencing input: central memory CD4+ T cells from blood. CDR3 bases: TGTGCCAGCAGTTACTCGGGACAGGGCAACGAGCAGTACTTC. As protein: CASSYSGQGNEQYF.